This T cell receptor (beta chain) was identified during a study of T-cell reconstitution after alpha-beta-depleted transplantation in children. Trimming cost V 0 bases and J 4 bases, with 14 bases left between them. The CDR3 length is 15 residues. In germline, CDR1 is DFQATT, CDR2 SNEGSKA (reference sequence). A library of TCRbeta sequences, prepared with unique molecular identifiers, was generated. One entry per CDR3 protein results from TCRdb running MiXCR on the PCR reads. The sample has approximately 980,000 distinct CDR3 sequences; about 29% are singletons. As concerns this clonotype: What it recognizes is unknown.

Study-level results: In some patients, recipient T cells and intrathymic progenitors surviving conditioning explained high day-60 diversity.

The rearrangement joins TRBV20-1 to TRBJ2-3, with no clear D. This clonotype was obtained from a boy younger than two who had a stem cell transplant for SCID, so the T cells may come from the graft donor. Source: PBMCs, mostly from graft donor cells, taken 360 days after TCRalphabeta/CD19-depleted stem cell transplant. In DNA form, the CDR3 reads TGCAGTGCTAGAGATGGGCGCGGAGCACCAGATACGCAGTATTTT. It encodes CSARDGRGAPDTQYF.